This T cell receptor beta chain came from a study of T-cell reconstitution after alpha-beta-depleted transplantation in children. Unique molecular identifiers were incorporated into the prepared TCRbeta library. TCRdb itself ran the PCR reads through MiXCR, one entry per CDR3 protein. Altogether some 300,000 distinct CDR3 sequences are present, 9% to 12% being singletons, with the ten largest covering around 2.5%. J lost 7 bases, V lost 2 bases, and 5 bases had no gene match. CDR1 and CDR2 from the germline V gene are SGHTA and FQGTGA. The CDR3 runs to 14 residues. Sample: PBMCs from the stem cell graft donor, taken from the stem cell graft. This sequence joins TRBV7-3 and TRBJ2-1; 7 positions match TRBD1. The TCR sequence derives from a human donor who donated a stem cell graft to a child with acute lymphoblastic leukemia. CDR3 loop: CASSLSGTANEQFF. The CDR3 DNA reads TGTGCCAGCAGCTTATCCGGGACAGCGAATGAGCAGTTCTTC.